The clone carrying this T cell receptor beta chain was seen once. Germline CDR1 and CDR2: SEHNR and FQNEAQ (reference sequence). The CDR3 has 16 residues. V lost 8 bases, J lost 1 base, and 12 bases stayed unmatched. This sample was taken from a study of blood T cell repertoires in COVID-19. For the study at large: The origin of the acute and convalescent COVID-19 samples was the United States, Italy and Spain. PBMCs, B-cell-depleted T cells, or T cells provided the cDNA or gDNA that made up the material.

Authors' methods: The authors estimated nucleated cell counts from reference gene primer amplification. Profiling relied on immunoSEQ multiplex PCR, and the TCRdb table lists in-frame clones only, not all of them. V and J calls and clone size follow that table, whereas D and trimming were derived from the DNA. The sample has more than 85,000 clones, around 90% seen once. The chain links TRBV7-9 to TRBJ1-1; 8 bases fit TRBD1. This clonotype originated in a man aged 45-65 years with active COVID-19. The specimen was peripheral blood. The CDR3, as DNA: TGTGCCAGCGCCCGCACAGGGGGAGGGCCGAACACTGAAGCTTTCTTT. Amino acid sequence: CASARTGGGPNTEAFF.